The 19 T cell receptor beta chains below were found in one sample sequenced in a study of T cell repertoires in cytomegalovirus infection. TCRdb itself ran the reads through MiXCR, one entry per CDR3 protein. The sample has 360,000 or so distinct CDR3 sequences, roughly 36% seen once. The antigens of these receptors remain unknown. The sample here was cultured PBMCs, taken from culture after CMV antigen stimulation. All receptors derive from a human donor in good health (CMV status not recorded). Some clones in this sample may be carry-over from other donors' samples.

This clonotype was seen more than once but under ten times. The CDR3 region has the DNA TGTGCCAGCAGCTTCTACCCCGGGACAAAGGGACACGAGCAGTACTTC. Encoded protein: CASSFYPGTKGHEQYF. The chain joins TRBV7-6 to TRBJ2-7, with D perhaps matching TRBD1 (6 bases). The CDR3 length is 16 residues. The germline V gene encodes CDR1 SGHVS and CDR2 FNYEAQ. V was trimmed by 3 bases and J by 5 bases, leaving 20 bases between them. Full variable domain (missing parts from reference TRBV7-6 and TRBJ2-7): GAGVSQSPRYKVTKRGQDVALRCDPISGHVSLYWYRQALGQGPEFLTYFNYEAQQDKSGLPNDRFSAERPEGSISTLTIQRTEQRDSAMYRCASSFYPGTKGHEQYFGPGTRLTVT.

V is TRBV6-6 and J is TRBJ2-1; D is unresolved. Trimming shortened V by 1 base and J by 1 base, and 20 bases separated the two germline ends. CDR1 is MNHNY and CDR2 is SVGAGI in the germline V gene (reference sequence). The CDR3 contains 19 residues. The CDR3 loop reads CASSYFLSRIRSSYNEQFF. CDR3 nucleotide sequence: TGTGCCAGCAGTTACTTCCTATCCAGGATAAGGTCTTCCTACAATGAGCAGTTCTTC.

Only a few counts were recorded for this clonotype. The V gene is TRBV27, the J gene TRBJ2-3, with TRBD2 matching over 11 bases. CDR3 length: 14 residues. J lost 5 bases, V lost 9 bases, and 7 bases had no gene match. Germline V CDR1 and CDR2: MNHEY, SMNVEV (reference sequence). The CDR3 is CASTSGRQEDTQYF. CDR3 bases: TGTGCCAGTACTAGCGGGAGACAAGAAGATACGCAGTATTTT.

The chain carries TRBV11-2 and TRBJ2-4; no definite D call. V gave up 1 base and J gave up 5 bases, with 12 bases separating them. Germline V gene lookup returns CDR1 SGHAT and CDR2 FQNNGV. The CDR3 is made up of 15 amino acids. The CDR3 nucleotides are TGTGCCAGCAGCTTAGCGCAGGCCGACCAAAACATTCAGTACTTC. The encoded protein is CASSLAQADQNIQYF. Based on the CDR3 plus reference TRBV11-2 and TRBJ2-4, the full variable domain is EAGVAQSPRYKIIEKRQSVAFWCNPISGHATLYWYQQILGQGPKLLIQFQNNGVVDDSQLPKDRFSAERLKGVDSTLKIQPAKLEDSAVYLCASSLAQADQNIQYFGAGTRLSVL.

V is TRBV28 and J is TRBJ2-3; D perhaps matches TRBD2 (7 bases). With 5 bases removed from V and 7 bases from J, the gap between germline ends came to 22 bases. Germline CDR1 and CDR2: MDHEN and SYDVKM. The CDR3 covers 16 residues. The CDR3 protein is CASSPGGPVSYNTQYF. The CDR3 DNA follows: TGTGCCAGCAGTCCGGGGGGCCCGGTCAGTTACAATACGCAGTATTTT.

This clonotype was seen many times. CDR3 coding DNA: TGTGCCAGCAGCTTCAGTCACAACCAAGAGACCCAGTACTTC. It is translated as CASSFSHNQETQYF. This chain uses TRBV7-2 with TRBJ2-5, with D hard to call. CDR1 SGHTA and CDR2 FQGNSA come from the germline V gene. The length of the CDR3 is 14 residues. The V gene lost 3 bases and the J gene lost 0 bases, with 8 bases spanning the gap.

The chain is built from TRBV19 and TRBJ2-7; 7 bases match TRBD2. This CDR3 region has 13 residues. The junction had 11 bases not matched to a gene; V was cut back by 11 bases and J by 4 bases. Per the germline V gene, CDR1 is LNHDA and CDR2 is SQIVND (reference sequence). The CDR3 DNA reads TGTGCCTCGGGAGCCACCGGGGGGTACGAGCAGTACTTC. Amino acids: CASGATGGYEQYF.

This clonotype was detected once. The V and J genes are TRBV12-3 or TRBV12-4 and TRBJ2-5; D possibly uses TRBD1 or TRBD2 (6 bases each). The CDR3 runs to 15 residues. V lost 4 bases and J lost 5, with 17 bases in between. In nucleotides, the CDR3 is TGTGCCAGCAGTTCCAGAGAGGGGGGAAAGGAGACCCAGTACTTC. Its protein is CASSSREGGKETQYF.

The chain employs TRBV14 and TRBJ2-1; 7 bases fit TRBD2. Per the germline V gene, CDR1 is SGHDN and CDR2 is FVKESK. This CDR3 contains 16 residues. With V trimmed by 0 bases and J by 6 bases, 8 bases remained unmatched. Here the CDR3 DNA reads TGTGCCAGCAGCCAAGATCGCGGGAGTTCCCTCAATGAGCAGTTCTTC. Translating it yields CASSQDRGSSLNEQFF.

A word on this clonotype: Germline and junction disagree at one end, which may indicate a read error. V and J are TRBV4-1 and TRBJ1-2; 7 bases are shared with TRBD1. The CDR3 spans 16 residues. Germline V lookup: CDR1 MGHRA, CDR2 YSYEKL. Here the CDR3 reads CASSQYSGQSNYGYTF. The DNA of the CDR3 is TGTGCCAGCAGCCAATATTCGGGACAGAGCAACTATGGCTACACCTTC.

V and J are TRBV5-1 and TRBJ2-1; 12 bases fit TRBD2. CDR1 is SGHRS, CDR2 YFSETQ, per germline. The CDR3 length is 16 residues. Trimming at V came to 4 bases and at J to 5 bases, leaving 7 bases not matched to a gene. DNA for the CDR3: TGCGCCAGCAGCGCGAAAAGACTAGCGGGAGACAATGAGCAGTTCTTC. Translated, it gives CASSAKRLAGDNEQFF.

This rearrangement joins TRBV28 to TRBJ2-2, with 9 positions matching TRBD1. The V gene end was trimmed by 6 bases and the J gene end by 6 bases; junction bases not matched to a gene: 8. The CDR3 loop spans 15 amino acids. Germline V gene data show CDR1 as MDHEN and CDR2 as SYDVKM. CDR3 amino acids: CASSSGTGRAGELFF. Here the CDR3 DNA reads TGTGCCAGCAGCTCCGGGACAGGGAGAGCCGGGGAGCTGTTTTTT.

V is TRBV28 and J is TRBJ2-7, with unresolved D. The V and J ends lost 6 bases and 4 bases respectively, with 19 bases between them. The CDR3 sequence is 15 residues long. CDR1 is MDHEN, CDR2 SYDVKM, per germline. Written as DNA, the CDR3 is TGTGCCAGCAGCCGTATAGCCAGGCTGGGGTACGAGCAGTACTTC. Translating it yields CASSRIARLGYEQYF.

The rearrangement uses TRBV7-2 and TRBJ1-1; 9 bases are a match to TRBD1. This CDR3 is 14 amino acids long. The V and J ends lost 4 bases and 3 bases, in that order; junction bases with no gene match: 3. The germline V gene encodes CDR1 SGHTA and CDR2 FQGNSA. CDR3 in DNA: TGTGCCAGCAGCTCTGGGACAGGGCACACTGAAGCTTTCTTT. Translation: CASSSGTGHTEAFF. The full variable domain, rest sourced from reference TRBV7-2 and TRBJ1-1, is GAGVSQSPSNKVTEKGKDVELRCDPISGHTALYWYRQSLGQGLEFLIYFQGNSAPDKSGLPSDRFSAERTGGSVSTLTIQRTQQEDSAVYLCASSSGTGHTEAFFGQGTRLTVV.

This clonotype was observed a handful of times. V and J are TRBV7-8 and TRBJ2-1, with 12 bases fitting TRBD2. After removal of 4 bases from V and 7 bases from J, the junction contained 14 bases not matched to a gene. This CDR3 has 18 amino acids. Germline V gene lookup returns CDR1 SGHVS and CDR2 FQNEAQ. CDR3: CASSSHRLAGGPRNEQFF. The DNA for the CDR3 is TGTGCCAGCAGCTCTCACCGGCTAGCGGGAGGGCCTAGGAATGAGCAGTTCTTC.

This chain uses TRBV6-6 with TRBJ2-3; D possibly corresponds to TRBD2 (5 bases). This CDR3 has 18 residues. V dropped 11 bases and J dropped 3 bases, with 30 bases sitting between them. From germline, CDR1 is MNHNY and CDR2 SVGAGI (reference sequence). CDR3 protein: CAARSFRTLGGLTDTQYF. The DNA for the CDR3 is TGTGCCGCCCGATCGTTTCGCACGCTAGGTGGACTGACAGATACGCAGTATTTT.

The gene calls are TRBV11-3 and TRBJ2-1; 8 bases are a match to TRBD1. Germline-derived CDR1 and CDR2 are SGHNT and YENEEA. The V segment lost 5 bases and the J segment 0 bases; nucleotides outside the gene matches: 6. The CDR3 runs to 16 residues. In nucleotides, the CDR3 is TGTGCCAGCAGCGCTCGACAGGGGAGCTCCTACAATGAGCAGTTCTTC. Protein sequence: CASSARQGSSYNEQFF. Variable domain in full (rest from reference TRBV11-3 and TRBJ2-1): EAGVVQSPRYKIIEKKQPVAFWCNPISGHNTLYWYLQNLGQGPELLIRYENEEAVDDSQLPKDRFSAERLKGVDSTLKIQPAELGDSAVYLCASSARQGSSYNEQFFGPGTRLTVL.

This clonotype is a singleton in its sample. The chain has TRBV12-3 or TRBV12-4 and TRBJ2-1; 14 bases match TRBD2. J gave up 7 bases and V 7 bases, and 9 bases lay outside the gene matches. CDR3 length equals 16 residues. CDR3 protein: CASTLGLAGGWNEQFF. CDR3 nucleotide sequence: TGTGCCAGCACCCTTGGACTAGCGGGAGGTTGGAATGAGCAGTTCTTC.

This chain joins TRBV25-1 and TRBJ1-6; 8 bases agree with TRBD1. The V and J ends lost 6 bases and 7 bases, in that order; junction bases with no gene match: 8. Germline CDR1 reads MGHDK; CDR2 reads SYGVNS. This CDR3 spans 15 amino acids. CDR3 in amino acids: CASRDLGQGNSPLHF. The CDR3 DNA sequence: TGTGCCAGCAGAGACCTAGGACAGGGAAATTCACCCCTCCACTTT.